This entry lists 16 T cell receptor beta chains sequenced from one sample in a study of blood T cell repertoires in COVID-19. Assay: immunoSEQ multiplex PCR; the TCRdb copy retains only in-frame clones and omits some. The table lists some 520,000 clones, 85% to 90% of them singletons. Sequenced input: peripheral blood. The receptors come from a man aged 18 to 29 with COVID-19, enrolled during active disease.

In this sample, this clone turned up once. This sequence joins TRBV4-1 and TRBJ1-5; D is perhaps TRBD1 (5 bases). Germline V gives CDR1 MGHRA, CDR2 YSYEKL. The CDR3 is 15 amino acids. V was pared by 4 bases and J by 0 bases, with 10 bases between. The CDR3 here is CASSRTDNSNQPQHF. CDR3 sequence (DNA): TGCGCCAGCAGCCGGACGGACAATAGCAATCAGCCCCAGCATTTT.

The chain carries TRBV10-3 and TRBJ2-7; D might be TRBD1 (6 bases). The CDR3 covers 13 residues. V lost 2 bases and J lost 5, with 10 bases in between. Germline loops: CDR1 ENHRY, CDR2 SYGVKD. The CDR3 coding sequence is TGTGCCATCAGTGAGGCAACAGGGAACGAGCAGTACTTC. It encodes CAISEATGNEQYF.

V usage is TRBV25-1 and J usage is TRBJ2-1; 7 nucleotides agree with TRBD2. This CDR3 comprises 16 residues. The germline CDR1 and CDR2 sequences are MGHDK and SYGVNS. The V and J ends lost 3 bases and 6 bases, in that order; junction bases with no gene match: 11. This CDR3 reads CASSEVGGGWSNEQFF. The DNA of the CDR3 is TGTGCCAGCAGTGAGGTTGGGGGGGGATGGAGCAATGAGCAGTTCTTC.

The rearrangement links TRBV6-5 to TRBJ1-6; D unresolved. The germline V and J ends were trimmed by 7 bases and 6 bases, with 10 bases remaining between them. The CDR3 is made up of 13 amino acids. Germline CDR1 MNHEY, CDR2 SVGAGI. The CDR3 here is CASTRSLNSPLHF. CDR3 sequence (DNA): TGTGCCAGCACCAGGTCCCTTAATTCACCCCTCCACTTT.

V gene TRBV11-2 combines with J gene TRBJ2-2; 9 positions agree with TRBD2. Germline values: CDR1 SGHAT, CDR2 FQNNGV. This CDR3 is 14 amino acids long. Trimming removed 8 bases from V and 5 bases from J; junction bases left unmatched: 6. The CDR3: CASSELAGTGELFF. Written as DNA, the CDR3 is TGTGCCAGCTCGGAGCTAGCGGGAACCGGGGAGCTGTTTTTT.

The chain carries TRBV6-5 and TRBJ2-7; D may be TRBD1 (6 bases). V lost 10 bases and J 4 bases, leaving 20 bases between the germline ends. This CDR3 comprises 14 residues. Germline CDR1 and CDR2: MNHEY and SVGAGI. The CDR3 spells CATRSLQGAYEQYF. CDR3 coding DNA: TGTGCCACCCGATCCTTACAGGGAGCGTACGAGCAGTACTTC.

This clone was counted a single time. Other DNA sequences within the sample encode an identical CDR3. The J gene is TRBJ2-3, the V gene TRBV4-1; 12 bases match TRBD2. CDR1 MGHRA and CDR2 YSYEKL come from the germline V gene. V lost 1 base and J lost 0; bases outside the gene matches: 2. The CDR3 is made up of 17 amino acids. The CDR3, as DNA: TGCGCCAGCAGCCAAGGTGGACTAGCGGGGAGCACAGATACGCAGTATTTT. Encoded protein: CASSQGGLAGSTDTQYF.

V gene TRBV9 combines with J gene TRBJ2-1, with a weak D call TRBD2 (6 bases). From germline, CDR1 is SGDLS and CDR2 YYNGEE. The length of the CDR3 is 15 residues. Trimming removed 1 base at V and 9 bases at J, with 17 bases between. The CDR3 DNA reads TGTGCCAGCAGCGTAATCGGGACTGACGGTGTTGAGCAGTTCTTC. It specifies CASSVIGTDGVEQFF.

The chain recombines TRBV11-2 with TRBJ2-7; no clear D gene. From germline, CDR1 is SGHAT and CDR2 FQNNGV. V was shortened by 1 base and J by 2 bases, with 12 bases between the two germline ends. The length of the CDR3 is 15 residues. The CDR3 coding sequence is TGTGCCAGCAGCTTAGTGGTTCTGAACACCTACGAGCAGTACTTC. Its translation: CASSLVVLNTYEQYF. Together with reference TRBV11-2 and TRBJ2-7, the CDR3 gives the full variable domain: EAGVAQSPRYKIIEKRQSVAFWCNPISGHATLYWYQQILGQGPKLLIQFQNNGVVDDSQLPKDRFSAERLKGVDSTLKIQPAKLEDSAVYLCASSLVVLNTYEQYFGPGTRLTVT.

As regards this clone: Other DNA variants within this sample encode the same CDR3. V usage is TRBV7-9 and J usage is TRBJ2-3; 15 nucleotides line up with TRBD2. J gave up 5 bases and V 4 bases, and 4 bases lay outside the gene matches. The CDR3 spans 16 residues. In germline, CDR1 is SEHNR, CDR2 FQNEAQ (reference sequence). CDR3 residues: CASSSGLAGGRDTQYF. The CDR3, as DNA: TGTGCCAGCAGCTCGGGACTAGCGGGGGGTAGAGATACGCAGTATTTT.

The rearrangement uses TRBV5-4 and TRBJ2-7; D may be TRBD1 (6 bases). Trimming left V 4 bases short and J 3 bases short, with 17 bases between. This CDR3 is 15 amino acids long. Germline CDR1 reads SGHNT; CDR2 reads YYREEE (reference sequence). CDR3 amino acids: CASSPSGAASYEQYF. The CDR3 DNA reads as TGTGCCAGCAGCCCCTCAGGGGCAGCCAGCTACGAGCAGTACTTC.

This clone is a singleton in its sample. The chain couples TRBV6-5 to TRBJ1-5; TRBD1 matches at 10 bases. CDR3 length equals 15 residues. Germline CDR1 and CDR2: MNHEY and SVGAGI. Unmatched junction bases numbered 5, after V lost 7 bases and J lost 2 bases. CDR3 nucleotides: TGTGCCAGCACCTCGGACAGGGGGGGCAATCAGCCCCAGCATTTT. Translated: CASTSDRGGNQPQHF.

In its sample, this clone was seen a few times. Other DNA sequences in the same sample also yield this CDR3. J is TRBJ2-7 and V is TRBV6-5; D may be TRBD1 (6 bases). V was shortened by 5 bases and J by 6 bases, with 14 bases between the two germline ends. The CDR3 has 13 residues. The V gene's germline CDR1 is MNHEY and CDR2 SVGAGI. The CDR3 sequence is CASSRETGREQYF. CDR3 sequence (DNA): TGTGCCAGCAGTCGAGAGACAGGTCGCGAGCAGTACTTC.

The CDR3 here is CATSGGELGAGELFF. The DNA of the CDR3 is TGTGCCACCAGTGGCGGGGAGTTAGGGGCCGGGGAGCTGTTTTTT. V usage is TRBV24-1 and J usage is TRBJ2-2, with a weak D call TRBD2 (6 bases). The CDR3 consists of 15 residues. The germline CDR1 and CDR2 sequences are KGHDR and SFDVKD. V lost 5 bases and J 6 bases, leaving 15 bases between the germline ends.

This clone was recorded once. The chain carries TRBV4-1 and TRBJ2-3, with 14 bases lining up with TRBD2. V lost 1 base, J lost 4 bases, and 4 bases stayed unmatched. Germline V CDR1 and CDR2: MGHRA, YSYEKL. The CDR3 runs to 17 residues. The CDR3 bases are TGCGCCAGCAGCCAAGGACTAGCGGGAGGGCCTGCAGATACGCAGTATTTT. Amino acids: CASSQGLAGGPADTQYF.

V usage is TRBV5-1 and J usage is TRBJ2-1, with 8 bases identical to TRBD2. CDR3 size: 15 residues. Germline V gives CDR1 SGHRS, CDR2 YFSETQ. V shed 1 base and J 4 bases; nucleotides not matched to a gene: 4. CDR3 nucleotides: TGCGCCAGCAGCTTGCGAGCGGGAGCTTACAATGAGCAGTTCTTC. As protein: CASSLRAGAYNEQFF.